The source of this TCR beta chain is a study of shared clonotypes between healthy human individuals. Study overall: CD4 naive and CD4 memory each took three plates per donor, while CD8 naive took two and CD8 memory one.

Method: immunoSEQ multiplex PCR; TCRdb's copy keeps in-frame clones and lacks some. The table has under 1,100,000 clones, about three quarters seen once. As to this clone: Antigen: not known. The identical CDR3 is also encoded by other nucleotide sequences in the sample.

Whole-study results and caveats: A reduction in generation probabilities was seen for non-shared clonotypes relative to those shared by all four donors.

The CDR3 extends over 15 amino acids. V shed 0 bases and J 4 bases; nucleotides not matched to a gene: 3. The germline CDR1 and CDR2 sequences are KGHSH and LQKENI. The sequencing input was memory CD4+ T cells sorted from blood. Subset denoted: CD45RA-negative fraction. The sequence was collected from a man aged 18 to 35 in good health. The chain joins TRBV18 to TRBJ2-1; 7 bases match TRBD2. The CDR3 coding sequence is TGTGCCAGCTCACCACCGGCTAGCGGATACAATGAGCAGTTCTTC. It encodes CASSPPASGYNEQFF.